These 22 T cell receptor beta chains came from one sample sequenced in a study of T cells in Graves' hyperthyroidism and ophthalmopathy. Amplification of TCR beta CDR3 regions used RNA as the template. Carried out on the TCR CDR3, a first-round RT-PCR used the HTBI primer set. TCRdb passed the multiplex PCR reads through MiXCR, listing each CDR3 protein once. The profile shows hundreds of thousands of distinct CDR3 sequences, 13% to 15% of them singletons. Sequenced: blood. The receptors originated from a young woman with Graves' hyperthyroidism.

This clonotype was seen many times. The chain couples TRBV6-1 to TRBJ1-1; 9 nucleotides match TRBD1. Losses at the gene ends were 6 bases for V and 2 bases for J; bases not matched to a gene: 4. Germline CDR1 and CDR2: MNHNS and SASEGT. This CDR3 has 14 residues. The CDR3 loop is CASRQTGGNTEAFF. CDR3 DNA: TGTGCCAGCAGGCAGACAGGGGGTAACACTGAAGCTTTCTTT.

This rearrangement joins TRBV7-6 to TRBJ2-1, with TRBD1 as a possible D gene (5 bases). Deletions cut 2 bases from V and 10 bases from J, with 12 bases between. CDR1 is SGHVS, CDR2 FNYEAQ, per germline. The CDR3 loop spans 13 amino acids. The DNA for the CDR3 is TGTGCCAGCAGCTTAAGGCAAGCAGGGGAGCAGTTCTTC. It specifies CASSLRQAGEQFF.

This clonotype was picked up a small number of times. The chain couples TRBV6-2 or TRBV6-3 to TRBJ1-3, with D hard to call. The CDR3 is made up of 11 amino acids. Per the germline V gene, CDR1 is MNHEY and CDR2 is SVGEGT. The ends were cut back, 7 bases at V and 6 bases at J, with 7 bases in the middle. The CDR3 spells CASTGENTIYF. The DNA of the CDR3 is TGTGCCAGCACAGGTGAAAACACCATATATTTT.

The rearrangement links TRBV6-2 or TRBV6-3 to TRBJ2-7, with D possibly matching TRBD1 (6 bases). This CDR3 spans 12 amino acids. Trimming took off 7 bases at V and 5 bases at J, with 12 bases between the two ends. Germline V gene lookup returns CDR1 MNHEY and CDR2 SVGEGT. The CDR3 nucleotides read TGTGCCAGCAAACAGGGTCCCCACGAGCAGTACTTC. Translation gives CASKQGPHEQYF.

This clonotype was counted at least ten times. The chain couples TRBV18 to TRBJ1-2, with 9 bases lining up with TRBD1. Per germline, CDR1 KGHSH and CDR2 LQKENI. There are 14 residues in the CDR3. The J segment lost 4 bases and the V segment lost 1 base, leaving 1 base of the junction unmatched. This CDR3 reads CASSPQGQGYGYTF. The CDR3 bases are TGTGCCAGCTCACCACAGGGACAGGGCTATGGCTACACCTTC.

This clonotype was counted ten times or more. The V call is TRBV20-1, the J call TRBJ2-1; 10 bases align to TRBD2. Trimming took 1 base from V and 8 from J; bases not matched to a gene: 8. Germline V gene data show CDR1 as DFQATT and CDR2 as SNEGSKA (reference sequence). The CDR3 is 15 residues long. Written as DNA, the CDR3 is TGCAGTGCTAGAGTAGGAGCGGGAGGGCCCGATGAGCAGTTCTTC. Translation: CSARVGAGGPDEQFF.

This clonotype turned up a few times. This chain uses TRBV18 with TRBJ2-2, with D hard to call. V shed 4 bases and J shed 1 base, with 7 bases lying between them. The CDR3 covers 14 residues. CDR1 KGHSH and CDR2 LQKENI come from the germline V gene. The CDR3 protein is CASSRVENTGELFF. In nucleotides, the CDR3 is TGTGCCAGCTCACGCGTCGAGAACACCGGGGAGCTGTTTTTT.

This clonotype was counted ten times or more. The chain links TRBV12-3 or TRBV12-4 to TRBJ2-1; tentatively, D is TRBD2 (6 bases). The ends were cut back, 6 bases at V and 4 bases at J, with 16 bases in the middle. This CDR3 is built from 15 residues. The CDR3, as DNA: TGTGCCAGCAGGAGCCGACTAGAGAATTACAATGAGCAGTTCTTC. It yields the protein CASRSRLENYNEQFF.

This clonotype was found many times. The J gene is TRBJ2-1, the V gene TRBV2; perhaps TRBD1 as D (5 bases). The CDR3 runs 12 residues. The V gene lost 6 bases and the J gene lost 6 bases, with 9 bases spanning the gap. CDR1 and CDR2 (germline): SNHLY, FYNNEI. CDR3 DNA sequence: TGTGCCAGCAGGCAGGGTGGCAATGAGCAGTTCTTC. It yields the protein CASRQGGNEQFF.

The chain has TRBV20-1 and TRBJ2-1; TRBD2 aligns across 9 bases. The CDR3 is made up of 17 amino acids. The germline CDR1 and CDR2 sequences are DFQATT and SNEGSKA (reference sequence). V was clipped by 0 bases and J by 7 bases; unmatched bases: 13. Written as DNA, the CDR3 is TGCAGTGCTAGAGAGAGGAGGCTAGCGGGACTTCGTAATGAGCAGTTCTTC. It is translated as CSARERRLAGLRNEQFF.

This clonotype was counted only a few times. CDR3: CASRRLAGGPLKTQYF. DNA for the CDR3: TGTGCCAGCAGACGTCTAGCGGGAGGGCCTTTGAAGACCCAGTACTTC. This chain connects TRBV5-6 to TRBJ2-5; 12 nucleotides match TRBD2. V lost 5 bases to trimming and J lost 6 bases; unmatched junction nucleotides: 11. Germline V gene sequence: CDR1 SGHDT, CDR2 YYEEEE. The CDR3 length is 16 residues.

This clonotype was seen many times. This chain links TRBV11-2 with TRBJ2-7; the D call may be TRBD1 or TRBD2 (6 bases each). V lost 6 bases to trimming and J lost 2 bases, with 17 bases between them. CDR1 is SGHAT and CDR2 is FQNNGV in the germline V gene. The CDR3 totals 15 residues. The CDR3, as DNA: TGTGCCAGCAGTTCTGAGGGGGGTACGGCCTACGAGCAGTACTTC. It specifies CASSSEGGTAYEQYF.

This clonotype was recorded at least ten times. The rearrangement uses TRBV20-1 and TRBJ2-1, with a tentative D call TRBD2 (6 bases). Germline assignment: CDR1 DFQATT and CDR2 SNEGSKA (reference sequence). Trimming removed 6 bases at V and 6 bases at J, with 21 bases between. The CDR3 runs to 15 residues. The CDR3 DNA is TGCAGTGCCCCATCGACTGGCGGGAATCCCAATGAGCAGTTCTTC. Translation gives CSAPSTGGNPNEQFF.

Concerning this clonotype: A read error is possible here, since a much larger clone lies one base away. The chain recombines TRBV28 with TRBJ2-1, with 13 positions matching TRBD2. CDR3 length: 17 amino acids. CDR1 and CDR2 (germline): MDHEN, SYDVKM. V dropped 8 bases and J dropped 0; count of bases not matched to a gene: 7. CDR3 amino acids: CASGSGLAGASYNEQFF. The DNA for the CDR3 is TGTGCCAGCGGTTCAGGACTAGCGGGAGCCTCCTACAATGAGCAGTTCTTC.

In this sample, this clonotype turned up many times. V and J are TRBV28 and TRBJ2-7; 9 bases match TRBD2. Germline-derived CDR1 and CDR2 are MDHEN and SYDVKM. This CDR3 region has 14 residues. J lost 6 bases, V lost 0 bases, and 3 bases had no gene match. The CDR3 sequence: CASSLWGTSPEQYF. The DNA of the CDR3 is TGTGCCAGCAGTTTATGGGGGACTAGCCCCGAGCAGTACTTC.

In this sample, this clonotype turned up a few times. The chain joins TRBV6-1 to TRBJ2-5; TRBD2 aligns across 11 bases. Germline trimming cut 1 base from V and 2 bases from J; bases unmatched to any gene: 9. The germline V gene has CDR1 MNHNS and CDR2 SASEGT. CDR3 length equals 18 residues. The CDR3 region is CASSEDLGIAGGQETQYF. The DNA of the CDR3 is TGTGCCAGCAGTGAAGATTTGGGGATAGCGGGGGGGCAAGAGACCCAGTACTTC.

This clonotype was observed at least ten times. The chain joins TRBV11-2 to TRBJ2-1; D not certain. The CDR3 has 13 residues. Trimming removed 8 bases from V and 7 bases from J, with 15 bases in between. The germline CDR1 and CDR2 sequences are SGHAT and FQNNGV. The CDR3 DNA reads TGTGCCAGCCAAAAACCGACGGCAAATGAGCAGTTCTTC. It encodes CASQKPTANEQFF.

This clonotype came up many times. The V and J genes are TRBV20-1 and TRBJ2-5; 11 nucleotides agree with TRBD2. The CDR3 spans 15 residues. The germline V gene has CDR1 DFQATT and CDR2 SNEGSKA (reference sequence). Unmatched junction bases numbered 7, after V lost 6 bases and J lost 1 base. CDR3 sequence: CSAGGLAGFQETQYF. CDR3 nucleotides: TGCAGTGCCGGAGGACTAGCGGGTTTCCAAGAGACCCAGTACTTC.

This clonotype has a count of ten or more. This chain uses TRBV7-9 with TRBJ2-3; TRBD2 agrees at 7 bases. CDR3 length: 14 residues. Germline V gene sequence: CDR1 SEHNR, CDR2 FQNEAQ (reference sequence). V lost 4 bases, J lost 6 bases, and 7 bases stayed unmatched. CDR3 amino acids: CASSSGRREDTQYF. The CDR3, as DNA: TGTGCCAGCAGCTCAGGGAGGCGGGAGGATACGCAGTATTTT.

Remarks on this clonotype: A much more abundant neighbour one base away suggests this may be a read error. V and J are TRBV30 and TRBJ1-2, with D uncertain. Germline V gene lookup returns CDR1 GTSNPN and CDR2 SVGIG (reference sequence). This CDR3 comprises 11 residues. The CDR3 sequence is CARRRLGGYTF. The CDR3 DNA is TGTGCCCGGAGGAGATTAGGGGGCTACACCTTC.

This clonotype was recorded at least ten times. The CDR3 region is CASSAMGLSSYNEQFF. The CDR3 DNA reads TGTGCCAGCAGTGCGATGGGATTATCCTCCTACAATGAGCAGTTCTTC. V usage is TRBV2 and J usage is TRBJ2-1, with D unresolved. Between the trimmed V and J ends, which lost 4 bases and 0 bases, there was a span of 13 bases. Germline CDR1 reads SNHLY; CDR2 reads FYNNEI. This CDR3 has 16 amino acids.

The rearrangement joins TRBV29-1 to TRBJ1-1; 8 bases fit TRBD1. The CDR3 loop spans 13 amino acids. The ends lost 7 bases at V and 4 bases at J; junction bases unmatched: 8. In germline, CDR1 is SQVTM, CDR2 ANQGSEA. CDR3 DNA sequence: TGCAGCGGACGCAGGGGGCTGATCACTGAAGCTTTCTTT. It encodes CSGRRGLITEAFF.